This record concerns one TCR beta chain sequence. The data belong to a study of cytomegalovirus exposure and HLA in healthy donors. For the study at large: About 200 million T cells yielded around 100 million unique TCR beta sequences, as an earlier analysis found.

60 Vbeta and 13 Jbeta primers were used in PCR. Sequencing used immunoSEQ multiplex PCR; TCRdb keeps in-frame clones, though not all of them. Here the sample spans approximately 160,000 clones, approximately 81% being singletons. Healthy bone marrow donors formed the donor group. This CDR3 is 16 amino acids long. Between the trimmed V and J ends, which lost 1 base and 10 bases, there was a span of 19 bases. Germline CDR1 reads SNHLY; CDR2 reads FYNNEI. The chain couples TRBV2 to TRBJ1-4; D perhaps matches TRBD1 (5 bases). The sequence was obtained from a man over 45 in good health and CMV-seropositive. Sequencing was performed on PBMCs. CDR3 amino acids: CASSEEAGPGRGKLFF. The CDR3 coding sequence is TGTGCCAGCAGTGAAGAGGCCGGGCCAGGGAGGGGAAAACTGTTTTTT.